This passage covers 13 T cell receptor beta chains from one sample sequenced in a study of tumor and adjacent non-tumor tissue in lung cancer. A modified ARM-PCR protocol with three rounds of nested PCR amplified TCRbeta. Using its own MiXCR run on the multiplex PCR reads, TCRdb lists one record per CDR3 protein. The table lists approximately 76,000 distinct CDR3 sequences, approximately 68% of them singletons, with roughly an eighth in the top ten. RNA was extracted from bulk tissue without any cell sorting. The sequencing input was lung tumor tissue. The receptors stem from a woman between 65 and 79 years old with non-small cell lung cancer.

Turning to this clonotype: The germline gene is not matched at one end of the junction; a read error may be the cause. The rearrangement uses TRBV4-1 and TRBJ2-3; possible D gene TRBD2, 5 bases. CDR3 length equals 15 residues. Germline V gene lookup returns CDR1 MGHRA and CDR2 YSYEKL. The CDR3 reads CANSKRTPSTDTQYF. CDR3 nucleotide sequence: TGCGCCAACAGCAAACGCACCCCTAGCACGGATACGCAGTATTTT.

Comment on this clonotype: The CDR3 does not close with the conserved phenylalanine or tryptophan, likely indicating a read error. The rearrangement joins TRBV11-1 to TRBJ2-1, with 12 bases that match TRBD2. Germline lookup yields CDR1 SGHAT and CDR2 FQDESV (reference sequence). The CDR3 has 22 residues. CDR3 sequence (DNA): TGTGCCAGCAGCTTAGTAACGGGGCGGCGAACTAGCGGGAGGATTCCCTACAACGAGCAGTTCCTC. This encodes CASSLVTGRRTSGRIPYNEQFL.

Of note for this clonotype: Since the CDR3 does not end with the conserved phenylalanine or tryptophan, this likely comes from a read error. The rearrangement joins TRBV12-3 or TRBV12-4 to TRBJ2-3; D gene ambiguous. The CDR3 consists of 12 residues. Here the CDR3 reads CASRQRADTQYL. In DNA form, the CDR3 reads TGTGCAAGCAGGCAAAGGGCGGATACGCAGTATTTG.

This clonotype occurred a few times. The chain joins TRBV5-1 to TRBJ1-4; D perhaps matches TRBD1 (6 bases). Trimming removed 7 bases at V and 10 bases at J, with 14 bases between. Germline V gene data show CDR1 as SGHRS and CDR2 as YFSETQ. The CDR3 covers 12 residues. CDR3 protein: CASSDRHVKLFF. The CDR3 DNA follows: TGCGCCAGCTCCGACAGGCATGTAAAACTGTTTTTT.

This clonotype was counted many times. The V and J genes are TRBV7-8 and TRBJ2-1; TRBD2 agrees at 7 bases. Germline loops: CDR1 SGHVS, CDR2 FQNEAQ. V lost 1 base and J lost 4; bases outside the gene matches: 13. The CDR3 totals 18 residues. The CDR3, as DNA: TGTGCCAGCAGCTTAGACCCCCGGGAAGCGGGATGGTACAATGAGCAGTTCTTC. This gives the protein CASSLDPREAGWYNEQFF.

As for this clonotype: At one of its ends the junction is not consistent with the germline gene, which may arise from a read error. V and J are TRBV7-9 and TRBJ2-7, with TRBD1 matching over 9 bases. CDR3 length equals 13 residues. In germline, CDR1 is SEHNR, CDR2 FQNEAQ (reference sequence). CDR3 sequence: CPTYRDRDYEQYF. CDR3 bases: TGTCCCACTTACCGGGACAGGGACTACGAACAGTACTTC.

Details on this clonotype: A read error may produce the germline difference seen at one junction end. The V call is TRBV7-9, the J call TRBJ2-1; D gene uncertain. The CDR3 is 16 amino acids. CDR1 is SEHNR and CDR2 is FQNEAQ in the germline V gene (reference sequence). The CDR3 sequence is CVSSPYGVFSYNGQFF. In DNA, the CDR3 is TGTGTCAGCAGCCCTTACGGAGTATTCTCCTACAATGGGCAGTTCTTC.

This clonotype was detected many times. The chain combines TRBV5-5 with TRBJ2-1, with D unclear. Looked up from germline, CDR1 is SGHKS and CDR2 is YYEKEE (reference sequence). V lost 1 base to trimming and J lost 8 bases, with 16 bases between them. This CDR3 comprises 15 residues. The CDR3 sequence: CASSLFPKGYDEQFF. CDR3 coding DNA: TGTGCCAGCAGCTTGTTTCCAAAAGGGTACGATGAGCAGTTCTTC. The full variable domain, with the rest looked up from reference TRBV5-5 and TRBJ2-1, is DAGVTQSPTHLIKTRGQQVTLRCSPISGHKSVSWYQQVLGQGPQFIFQYYEKEERGRGNFPDRFSARQFPNYSSELNVNALLLGDSALYLCASSLFPKGYDEQFFGPGTRLTVL.

In the case of this clonotype: A clone one base away is much larger, so this may be a read error. The rearrangement uses TRBV29-1 and TRBJ1-1; D gene unclear. Germline V gene data show CDR1 as SQVTM and CDR2 as ANQGSEA. Deletions cut 4 bases from V and 0 bases from J, with 12 bases between. This CDR3 spans 14 amino acids. CDR3 DNA: TGCAGCGTTGTTGTCGGGGTCGTGAACACTGAAGCTTTCTTT. Amino acid sequence: CSVVVGVVNTEAFF.

Concerning this clonotype itself: An end of the junction does not agree with germline; a read error may underlie this. V gene TRBV6-5 combines with J gene TRBJ2-6, with D unclear. Germline CDR1 and CDR2: MNHEY and SVGAGI. The CDR3 extends over 16 amino acids. CDR3 coding DNA: TGTGTCAGCAGTTACTCGATGGATTCTAGGGCCAACGTCCTGACTTTC. Its translation is CVSSYSMDSRANVLTF.

This clonotype showed up just a few times. A much bigger clone sits one base away, suggesting this may be a read error. Because it lacks the conserved phenylalanine or tryptophan at the end, this CDR3 is likely a read error. This chain uses TRBV28 with TRBJ2-3, with D perhaps assigned TRBD1 or TRBD2 (6 bases each). In germline, CDR1 is MDHEN, CDR2 SYDVKM. V lost 6 bases, J lost 6 bases, and 7 bases lay in between. The CDR3 spans 11 residues. The CDR3 is CASRGGDTQYL. The CDR3 DNA reads TGTGCCAGCAGAGGGGGGGATACGCAGTATCTT.

Comments on this clonotype: The junction does not match germline at one end; this may be a read error. This chain joins TRBV5-6 and TRBJ2-7; 7 nucleotides line up with TRBD2. Germline V lookup: CDR1 SGHDT, CDR2 YYEEEE. This CDR3 has 15 amino acids. This CDR3 reads CASSPWRESMYEQYF. CDR3 coding DNA: TGTGCCAGCAGCCCTTGGCGGGAGTCGATGTACGAGCAGTATTTC.

The rearrangement joins TRBV6-1 to TRBJ1-4, with a weak D call TRBD1 (6 bases). The CDR3 extends over 15 amino acids. The germline V gene has CDR1 MNHNS and CDR2 SASEGT. Between the trimmed V and J ends, which lost 5 bases and 7 bases, there was a span of 17 bases. As DNA, the CDR3 is TGTGCCAGCAGTAGTAGCAGGGGAATGAGTGAAAAACTGTTTTTT. Translated: CASSSSRGMSEKLFF.